This T cell receptor beta chain stems from a study of T cell responses to AZD1222 COVID-19 vaccine. General study findings and limits: Spike-specific TCR depth and breadth grew after two AZD1222 doses.

Assay used: immunoSEQ multiplex PCR; TCRdb lists only in-frame clones, some missing. This sample has about 130,000 clones; approximately 85% occur once, and the top ten carry roughly 8.7%. A word on this clone: The antigen is undetermined.

This TCR came from an adult who received the MenACWY meningococcal vaccine as a control. Sequenced here: peripheral blood, sampled 28 days after the second dose of the MenACWY control vaccine.

Written as DNA, the CDR3 is TGTGCCAGCAGCCGGGATCTCACCGGGGAGCTGTTTTTT. Translating it yields CASSRDLTGELFF. The chain is built from TRBV6-5 and TRBJ2-2; D possibly corresponds to TRBD2 (5 bases). V dropped 6 bases and J dropped 4 bases, with 9 bases sitting between them. CDR1 MNHEY and CDR2 SVGAGI come from the germline V gene. The CDR3 runs to 13 residues.